This T cell receptor (beta chain) was sequenced for a study of graft-versus-host responses after intestinal transplantation (dated by TCRdb to the early 2020s). Looking at the study overall: Multivisceral, liver-intestinal, or isolated intestinal transplants were received by the recipients. A peak of at least 4% donor T cells among recipient peripheral blood mononuclear cells was the definition used for donor T cell macrochimerism. All recipients received anti-thymocyte globulin induction followed by maintenance tacrolimus and steroids for 3 to 4 years. Instead of going to the commercial service, samples from a few later patients were sequenced in-house on an Illumina MiSeq and processed with MiXCR. After intestinal transplantation, graft-versus-host and host-versus-graft alloreactive T cell clones were followed in the graft, circulation and bone marrow using bulk TCR-beta CDR3 sequencing. To identify alloreactive clones, pre-transplant mixed lymphocyte reaction products were sequenced and compared with unstimulated pre-transplant donor and recipient T cells. The cohort enrolled 20 to 25 intestinal transplant recipients, one of whom was a retransplant, and 3 patients without pretransplant specimens were excluded. Summary of the overall study and its limitations: Patients with donor T cell macrochimerism had high GvH to HvG T cell clonal ratios in their allografts. Early after transplant, peak levels of circulating GvH clones were associated with declines in HvG clones. GvH clones were detected in recipient bone marrow, and some appeared earlier in ileal mucosa or blood, consistent with an intestinal mucosal origin. The conclusions were limited by the relatively low number and heterogeneity of the intestinal transplant patients.

Library preparation employed the immunoSEQ multiplex PCR assay. In most patients, genomic DNA was isolated using the Qiagen DNeasy Blood and Tissue Kit and sent frozen to Adaptive Biotechnologies for TCR sequencing. Adaptive Biotechnologies carried out high-throughput TCR-beta CDR3 sequencing of genomic DNA for most patients. Turning to the authors' computational methods: Adaptive's ImmunoSEQ software supplied the TCR sequencing data for around 19 patients, while MiXCR and VDJtools were used to process a few other patients. To correct CD4 versus CD8 sorting errors, sequences present in both subsets at a frequency ratio below 5:1 were removed. Because the origin of CDR3 nucleotide sequences shared between donor and recipient could not be assigned, those sequences were removed. To count as alloreactive, a clone needed at least 2-fold expansion over unstimulated cells and a minimum CFSE-low frequency of 0.002% (template counts) or 0.001% (read counts). Mappable clones were those detected in sequenced pre-transplant spleen, lymph node, or MLR CFSE-low populations of the donor or recipient. Cumulative frequency of alloreactive clones was calculated as a percentage of all sequences weighted by copy number. TCRdb retrieved this table from immuneACCESS and kept in-frame rearrangements only. Not all clones are present; in checked studies, unresolved V genes account for under half, and no reason is known for the remainder. The DNA was the basis for D and trimming; V, J and clone size are from that table. Here the sample has tens of thousands of clones; around 90% occur a single time. Approximately 0.48% of the sample lies in the top ten.

The germline V gene (reference sequence) provides CDR1 SEHNR and CDR2 FQNEAQ. V loses 4 bases, J loses 1 base, and the germline ends lie 13 bases apart. The CDR3 holds 15 amino acids from the cysteine to the phenylalanine. Only the CDR3 portion is preserved as DNA: 45 bases, with reading frame beginning at the first base. The time point label on this specimen signifies: cells obtained before transplantation from donor or recipient. CD3+CD4+ and CD3+CD8+ populations were FACS-sorted from unstimulated pre-transplant donor and recipient cells taken from spleen or lymph nodes. Turning to this clone: This clone's antigen is unknown. Qualities for individual bases were not recorded, and no much larger clone is one base off.

The V gene is TRBV7-9 and the J gene is TRBJ1-1; TRBD1 is perhaps the D gene, given 6 matching bases. The sample in question was unstimulated CD8+ T cells sorted from spleen or lymph node cells, obtained before intestinal transplant. This TCR was sampled from a human donor who received an intestinal transplant. In nucleotides, the sequence is TGTGCCAGCAGCTCAGGGGCCAGGGGGAACACTGAAGCTTTCTTT. This codes for CASSSGARGNTEAFF.